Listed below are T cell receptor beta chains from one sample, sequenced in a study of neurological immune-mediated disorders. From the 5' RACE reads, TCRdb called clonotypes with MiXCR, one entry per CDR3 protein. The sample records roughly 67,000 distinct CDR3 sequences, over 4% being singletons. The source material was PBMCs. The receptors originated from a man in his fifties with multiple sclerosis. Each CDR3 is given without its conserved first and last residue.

cdr3_aa: SASNYGQGYGYT
v_call: TRBV20-1

cdr3_aa: ASSLVAGENNEQF
v_call: TRBV5-1

cdr3_aa: ASSLDWGLATYNEQF
v_call: TRBV7-8

cdr3_aa: ASSLTTGTPIKKAF
v_call: TRBV5-1

cdr3_aa: ASSTLPGVNQPQH
v_call: TRBV5-1

cdr3_aa: ASSQARHYGYT
v_call: TRBV3-1

cdr3_aa: ASSLGSSARGDTQY
v_call: TRBV5-1

cdr3_aa: ASRPRMDRGTGANVLT
v_call: TRBV7-9

cdr3_aa: ATSRGAGWAGELF
v_call: TRBV15

cdr3_aa: ASSLSGGSPLH
v_call: TRBV28

cdr3_aa: ASSPIDDTIY
v_call: TRBV4-2

cdr3_aa: ASSPGTVGNIQY
v_call: TRBV5-6

cdr3_aa: ASSLVVRGYT
v_call: TRBV7-2

cdr3_aa: ATSRDPGEGPLH
v_call: TRBV15

cdr3_aa: SANSRQGGYT
v_call: TRBV20-1

cdr3_aa: SAGDPTRRTDTQY
v_call: TRBV20-1

cdr3_aa: SANPPGLTPQETQY
v_call: TRBV20-1

cdr3_aa: ASSHVGRMGIFGYT
v_call: TRBV4-3

cdr3_aa: ASSLVLGPKYNEQF
v_call: TRBV7-2

cdr3_aa: ATSLGLEKLF
v_call: TRBV15

cdr3_aa: AIDRGPQETQY
v_call: TRBV7-9

cdr3_aa: ASSPPHGGGETQY
v_call: TRBV28